Described below is a single T cell receptor beta chain sequence and its context. What it recognizes is unknown. This specimen comes from a study of beta chain features in type 1 diabetes. Across the whole study: No age, gender or cell yield differences were seen between patients and healthy donors.

Expressed TCRB transcripts got sequenced, as all isolated RNA was reverse transcribed. About 3.7 million reads per sample were averaged for naive, central memory and regulatory samples. The assay was immunoSEQ multiplex PCR, and TCRdb's table has in-frame clones only and misses some. The repertoire includes about 340,000 clones, roughly a tenth of them detected once, and roughly 1% sits in the top ten. General study results and limits: The cDNA sequencing approach could over-represent high-TCR-expressing cells. Moderate yet significant TCRB CDR3 shortening was seen in Type 1 diabetes patients in all four CD4+ subsets.

Germline values: CDR1 SEHNR, CDR2 FQNEAQ (reference sequence). The CDR3 spans 13 residues. Trimming took 1 base from V and 2 from J, leaving 5 bases between them. It was one heparinised blood draw, averaging around 120 mL, that each donor gave. The chain has TRBV7-9 and TRBJ1-2; no clear D gene. This receptor was identified in a man aged 25 to 45 with type 1 diabetes. Material: central memory CD4+ T cells from blood. The CDR3 sequence is CASSLGGNYGYTF. Here the CDR3 DNA reads TGTGCCAGCAGCTTAGGCGGGAACTATGGCTACACCTTC. Based on the CDR3 plus reference TRBV7-9 and TRBJ1-2, the full variable domain is DTGVSQNPRHKITKRGQNVTFRCDPISEHNRLYWYRQTLGQGPEFLTYFQNEAQLEKSRLLSDRFSAERPKGSFSTLEIQRTEQGDSAMYLCASSLGGNYGYTFGSGTRLTVV.